This T cell receptor beta chain was obtained from a study of blood T cell repertoires in COVID-19. Sequencing used immunoSEQ multiplex PCR; TCRdb keeps in-frame clones, though not all of them. The sample records more than 200,000 clones, more than 80% being singletons. Seattle participants joined during active infection and were tracked over time. The receptor comes from a man aged 30-40 years with COVID-19, enrolled during active disease. The sequenced sample consisted of peripheral blood.

CDR3 coding DNA: TGTGCCAGCAGCGTAGAGGCAGAGCTAGGTTCACCCCTCCACTTT. As protein: CASSVEAELGSPLHF. The V and J genes are TRBV9 and TRBJ1-6, with D uncertain. CDR1 and CDR2 from the germline V gene are SGDLS and YYNGEE. CDR3 length equals 15 residues. Trimming took 0 bases from V and 9 from J, leaving 13 bases between them.